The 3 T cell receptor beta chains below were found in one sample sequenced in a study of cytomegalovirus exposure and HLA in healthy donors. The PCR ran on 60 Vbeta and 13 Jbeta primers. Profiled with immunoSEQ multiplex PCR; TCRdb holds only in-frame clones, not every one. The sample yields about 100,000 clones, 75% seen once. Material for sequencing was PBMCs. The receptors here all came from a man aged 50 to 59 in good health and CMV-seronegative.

The CDR3 spells CAISDSGGGGEQFF. The CDR3 DNA reads as TGTGCCATCAGTGATAGCGGGGGAGGGGGTGAGCAGTTCTTC. The chain employs TRBV10-3 and TRBJ2-1, with 9 bases aligning to TRBD2. V lost 3 bases, J lost 9 bases, and 6 bases stayed unmatched. The length of the CDR3 is 14 residues. Looked up from germline, CDR1 is ENHRY and CDR2 is SYGVKD.

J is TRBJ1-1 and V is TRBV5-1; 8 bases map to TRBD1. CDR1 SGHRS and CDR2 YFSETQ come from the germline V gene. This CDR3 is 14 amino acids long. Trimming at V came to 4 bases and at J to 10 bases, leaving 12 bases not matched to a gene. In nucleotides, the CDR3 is TGCGCCAGCAGCGCCCAGGGACAGGCGTGGGGAGCTTTCTTT. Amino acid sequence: CASSAQGQAWGAFF.

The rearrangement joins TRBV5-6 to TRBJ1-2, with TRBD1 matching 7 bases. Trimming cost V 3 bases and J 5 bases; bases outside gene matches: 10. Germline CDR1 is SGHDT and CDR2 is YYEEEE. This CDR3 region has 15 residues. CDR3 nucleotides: TGTGCCAGCAGCTCGGACAGGACCCCTGGATATGGCTACACCTTC. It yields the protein CASSSDRTPGYGYTF.